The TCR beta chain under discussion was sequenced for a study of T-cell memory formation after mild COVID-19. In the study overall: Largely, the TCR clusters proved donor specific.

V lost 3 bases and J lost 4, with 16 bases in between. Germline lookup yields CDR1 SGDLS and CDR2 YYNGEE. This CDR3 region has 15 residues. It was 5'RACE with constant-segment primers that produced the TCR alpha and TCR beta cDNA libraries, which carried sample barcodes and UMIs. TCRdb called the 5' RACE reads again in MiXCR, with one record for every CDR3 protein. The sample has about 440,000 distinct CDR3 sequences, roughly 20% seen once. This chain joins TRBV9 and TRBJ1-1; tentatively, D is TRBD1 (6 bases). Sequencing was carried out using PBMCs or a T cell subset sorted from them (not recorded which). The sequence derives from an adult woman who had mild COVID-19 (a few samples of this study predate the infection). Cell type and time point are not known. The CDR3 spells CASSAGGGAGTEAFF. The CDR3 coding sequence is TGTGCCAGCAGCGCCGGGGGGGGGGCTGGCACTGAAGCTTTCTTT. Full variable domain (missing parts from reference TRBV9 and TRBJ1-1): DSGVTQTPKHLITATGQRVTLRCSPRSGDLSVYWYQQSLDQGLQFLIQYYNGEERAKGNILERFSAQQFPDLHSELNLSSLELGDSALYFCASSAGGGAGTEAFFGQGTRLTVV.